What follows are 25 T cell receptor beta chains derived from one specimen sequenced in a study of Ad26.COV2.S vaccination and SARS-CoV-2 variants. Indicated treatment: around 19 received Ad26.COV2.S at low or high dose, single or two shots; about 5 received placebo; per-sample allocation not given. The study sampled participants on day 63 after the first vaccine or placebo injection. Clones were read by immunoSEQ multiplex PCR, and TCRdb kept only the in-frame ones, dropping some. The table includes roughly 330,000 clones, 90% detected once. The sequencing here drew on peripheral blood, taken in a trial of Ad26.COV2.S vaccine versus placebo. Receptors originate from a person between 18 and 59 years old who received the Ad26.COV2.S COVID-19 vaccine or a placebo.

This clone showed up just a few times. The chain joins TRBV7-9 to TRBJ1-3, with D possibly matching TRBD1 (6 bases). Per the germline V gene, CDR1 is SEHNR and CDR2 is FQNEAQ (reference sequence). The CDR3 loop spans 17 amino acids. With 6 bases removed from V and 1 base from J, the gap between germline ends came to 19 bases. Written as DNA, the CDR3 is TGTGCCAGCAGTTCCTTGATAATACAGGGTTCTGGAAACACCATATATTTT. It translates to CASSSLIIQGSGNTIYF.

CDR3: CASSWGQNTEAFF. The CDR3 DNA is TGTGCCAGCAGTTGGGGGCAGAACACTGAAGCTTTCTTT. This sequence joins TRBV12-3 or TRBV12-4 and TRBJ1-1; TRBD1 might be the D (6 bases). This CDR3 comprises 13 residues. The V end lost 4 bases, the J end lost 1 base, and 7 bases lay between the germline ends.

The chain combines TRBV21-1 with TRBJ1-5. TRBV21-1 is an annotated pseudogene. This CDR3 region has 15 residues. CDR3 protein: CASSKGAGCNQPQHF. CDR3 bases: TGTGCCAGCAGCAAAGGTGCCGGCTGTAATCAGCCCCAGCATTTT.

This clone was seen a single time. The chain recombines TRBV6-6 with TRBJ1-2, with D possibly matching TRBD1 (5 bases). Germline V CDR1 and CDR2: MNHNY, SVGAGI (reference sequence). This CDR3 contains 15 residues. Trimming took off 2 bases at V and 4 bases at J, with 14 bases between the two ends. CDR3 nucleotides: TGTGCCAGCAGTTACGGGATGACAGCTCCCTATGGCTACACCTTC. Encoded protein: CASSYGMTAPYGYTF.

The chain uses TRBV7-9 and TRBJ2-5; TRBD2 matches at 8 bases. Unmatched junction bases numbered 10, after V lost 3 bases and J lost 1 base. In germline, CDR1 is SEHNR, CDR2 FQNEAQ (reference sequence). The length of the CDR3 is 17 residues. In nucleotides, the CDR3 is TGTGCCAGCAGCTTTCCTCTAGCGGGTGGGTTCCAAGAGACCCAGTACTTC. This encodes CASSFPLAGGFQETQYF.

This chain uses TRBV11-3 with TRBJ2-5; weak D call: TRBD1 (6 bases). CDR3 length: 19 residues. V lost 4 bases and J 1 base, leaving 25 bases between the germline ends. Germline lookup yields CDR1 SGHNT and CDR2 YENEEA. The CDR3 sequence: CASSSPKDSPARTQETQYF. In DNA, the CDR3 is TGTGCCAGCAGCTCCCCTAAGGACAGTCCCGCACGAACCCAAGAGACCCAGTACTTC.

The rearrangement uses TRBV6-2 or TRBV6-3 and TRBJ1-2, with D possibly TRBD1 on 5 matching bases. Trimming cost V 4 bases and J 3 bases, with 18 bases left between them. CDR3 length equals 16 residues. The V gene's germline CDR1 is MNHEY and CDR2 SVGEGT. The CDR3, as DNA: TGTGCCAGCAGTTCCAAACGCCTGGACATTTACTATGGCTACACCTTC. Amino acid sequence: CASSSKRLDIYYGYTF.

The chain has TRBV7-9 and TRBJ2-1, with D perhaps TRBD1 or TRBD2 (6 bases each). CDR1 SEHNR and CDR2 FQNEAQ come from the germline V gene (reference sequence). Trimming cost V 4 bases and J 3 bases, with 16 bases left between them. There are 16 residues in the CDR3. The CDR3 DNA sequence: TGTGCCAGCAGCTCCACCCAAGGGGGGAACTACAATGAGCAGTTCTTC. Residues: CASSSTQGGNYNEQFF.

This clone was detected only a few times. This chain connects TRBV10-3 to TRBJ2-3; the D gene is possibly TRBD2 (5 bases). This CDR3 has 16 amino acids. Per the germline V gene, CDR1 is ENHRY and CDR2 is SYGVKD. The V gene lost 6 bases and the J gene lost 0 bases, with 16 bases spanning the gap. In DNA, the CDR3 is TGTGCCATCAGCGGAGGTACCACACATAGCACAGATACGCAGTATTTT. It is translated as CAISGGTTHSTDTQYF.

The chain carries TRBV7-8 and TRBJ1-1; D call uncertain. Germline CDR1 reads SGHVS; CDR2 reads FQNEAQ. Trimming took off 5 bases at V and 4 bases at J, with 11 bases between the two ends. CDR3 length: 13 residues. The DNA for the CDR3 is TGTGCCAGCAGCCCAACCCCCCTCACTGAAGCTTTCTTT. Amino acids: CASSPTPLTEAFF.

The chain employs TRBV11-3 and TRBJ1-1; TRBD1 agrees at 7 bases. V was clipped by 5 bases and J by 0 bases; unmatched bases: 3. The V gene's germline CDR1 is SGHNT and CDR2 YENEEA. The CDR3 sequence is 14 residues long. The CDR3 reads CASSTDRVNTEAFF. The CDR3 DNA sequence: TGTGCCAGCAGCACCGACAGGGTGAACACTGAAGCTTTCTTT. Combining the CDR3 with reference TRBV11-3 and TRBJ1-1 gives the whole variable domain EAGVVQSPRYKIIEKKQPVAFWCNPISGHNTLYWYLQNLGQGPELLIRYENEEAVDDSQLPKDRFSAERLKGVDSTLKIQPAELGDSAVYLCASSTDRVNTEAFFGQGTRLTVV.

The genes are TRBV5-6 and TRBJ1-3; no reliable D call. The germline CDR1 and CDR2 sequences are SGHDT and YYEEEE. The CDR3 covers 14 residues. The V and J ends lost 4 bases and 7 bases respectively, with 15 bases between them. The CDR3 nucleotides are TGTGCCAGCAGCCCTGCCAGCATGGACAACACCATATATTTT. Amino acid sequence: CASSPASMDNTIYF. The full variable domain, with the rest looked up from reference TRBV5-6 and TRBJ1-3, is DAGVTQSPTHLIKTRGQQVTLRCSPKSGHDTVSWYQQALGQGPQFIFQYYEEEERQRGNFPDRFSGHQFPNYSSELNVNALLLGDSALYLCASSPASMDNTIYFGEGSWLTVV.

This chain uses TRBV6-6 with TRBJ1-2, with no clear D. The CDR3 extends over 11 amino acids. V gave up 4 bases and J gave up 5 bases, with 5 bases separating them. From germline, CDR1 is MNHNY and CDR2 SVGAGI (reference sequence). The CDR3, as DNA: TGTGCCAGCAGTTGGGATTATGGCTACACCTTC. This encodes CASSWDYGYTF.

This chain connects TRBV5-1 to TRBJ1-2, with a weak D call TRBD1 (5 bases). The CDR3 totals 14 residues. Germline V gene lookup returns CDR1 SGHRS and CDR2 YFSETQ. Trimming removed 5 bases from V and 6 bases from J, with 17 bases in between. CDR3 nucleotides: TGCGCCAGCAGTCCACTGGGGGTTTCAGATGGCTACACCTTC. As protein: CASSPLGVSDGYTF.

The rearrangement uses TRBV30 and TRBJ2-2; D gene unclear. The germline gives CDR1 GTSNPN, CDR2 SVGIG (reference sequence). CDR3 length: 14 residues. V gave up 4 bases and J gave up 7 bases, with 16 bases separating them. The CDR3 bases are TGTGCCTGGATCGGAAGGAGTCGGGTCGGGGAGCTGTTTTTT. Translated, it gives CAWIGRSRVGELFF. Looking up the rest from reference TRBV30 and TRBJ2-2 gives the full variable domain: SQTIHQWPATLVQPVGSPLSLECTVEGTSNPNLYWYRQAAGRGLQLLFYSVGIGQISSEVPQNLSASRPQDRQFILSSKKLLLSDSGFYLCAWIGRSRVGELFFGEGSRLTVL.

The genes are TRBV18 and TRBJ2-3; the D gene is possibly TRBD2 (6 bases). From germline, CDR1 is KGHSH and CDR2 LQKENI. V lost 6 bases, J lost 0 bases, and 10 bases lay in between. The CDR3 runs 14 residues. The CDR3 loop reads CASSSSASTDTQYF. DNA for the CDR3: TGTGCCAGCTCCTCTAGCGCTAGCACAGATACGCAGTATTTT.

The chain combines TRBV4-3 with TRBJ2-3, with D maybe TRBD1 (5 bases). This CDR3 contains 14 residues. V was trimmed by 5 bases and J by 2 bases, leaving 11 bases between them. The germline V gene has CDR1 LGHNA and CDR2 YSLEER. Here the CDR3 DNA reads TGCGCCAGCAGCGACAGTAGTCCCACAGATACGCAGTATTTT. It is translated as CASSDSSPTDTQYF.

The V gene is TRBV27, the J gene TRBJ2-7, with 7 bases aligning to TRBD2. CDR1 and CDR2 (germline): MNHEY, SMNVEV (reference sequence). V shed 7 bases, J shed 3 bases, and the junction held 27 bases outside the gene matches. This CDR3 is built from 20 residues. This CDR3 reads CASTPLPGGVGRHKNYEQYV. The DNA for the CDR3 is TGTGCCAGCACACCCCTCCCTGGGGGGGTCGGCCGCCACAAGAACTACGAGCAGTACGTC.

The rearrangement links TRBV7-2 to TRBJ2-5, with unresolved D. The germline gives CDR1 SGHTA, CDR2 FQGNSA. Deletions cut 4 bases from V and 5 bases from J, with 8 bases between. There are 12 residues in the CDR3. This CDR3 reads CASSYLMETQYF. In DNA, the CDR3 is TGTGCCAGCAGCTACCTGATGGAGACCCAGTACTTC. Using reference TRBV7-2 and TRBJ2-5 for the parts outside the CDR3, the full variable domain is GAGVSQSPSNKVTEKGKDVELRCDPISGHTALYWYRQSLGQGLEFLIYFQGNSAPDKSGLPSDRFSAERTGGSVSTLTIQRTQQEDSAVYLCASSYLMETQYFGPGTRLLVL.

V is TRBV5-1 and J is TRBJ2-1; TRBD2 agrees at 12 bases. The CDR3 is 15 residues long. J was trimmed by 4 bases and V by 5 bases; bases with no gene match: 4. CDR1 and CDR2 (germline): SGHRS, YFSETQ. The chain's CDR3 is CASRPLAGGYNEQFF. DNA of the CDR3: TGCGCCAGCAGGCCTCTAGCGGGAGGGTACAATGAGCAGTTCTTC.

The chain couples TRBV6-1 to TRBJ1-1, with D perhaps TRBD1 (6 bases). The V gene's germline CDR1 is MNHNS and CDR2 SASEGT. V dropped 5 bases and J dropped 3 bases, with 16 bases sitting between them. This CDR3 has 15 amino acids. CDR3 DNA sequence: TGTGCCAGCAGTCCTCCCCGGGGGGCGGACACTGAAGCTTTCTTT. Translating it yields CASSPPRGADTEAFF.

This clone was detected only once. This rearrangement joins TRBV7-9 to TRBJ2-7; D remains unclear. CDR1 and CDR2 (germline): SEHNR, FQNEAQ (reference sequence). The CDR3 loop spans 13 amino acids. Trimming shortened V by 4 bases and J by 3 bases, and 10 bases separated the two germline ends. The CDR3 DNA sequence: TGTGCCAGCAGCTCGGTCCCCTACTACGAGCAGTACGTC. Protein product: CASSSVPYYEQYV.

V usage is TRBV18 and J usage is TRBJ2-3; no clear D gene. CDR1 KGHSH and CDR2 LQKENI come from the germline V gene. The CDR3 totals 13 residues. The V gene lost 4 bases and the J gene lost 2 bases, with 7 bases spanning the gap. Written as DNA, the CDR3 is TGTGCCAGCTCACTTCTCCCCACAGATACGCAGTATTTT. It translates to CASSLLPTDTQYF.

The chain employs TRBV7-9 and TRBJ1-2; perhaps TRBD1 as D (6 bases). CDR1 and CDR2 from the germline V gene are SEHNR and FQNEAQ (reference sequence). The CDR3 totals 15 residues. V lost 5 bases, J lost 4 bases, and 17 bases lay in between. The CDR3 sequence: CASSPDMDSPYGYTF. In nucleotides, the CDR3 is TGTGCCAGCAGCCCCGACATGGACAGCCCCTATGGCTACACCTTC.

The CDR3 region is CSVTGTGVADEQYF. DNA of the CDR3: TGCAGCGTGACCGGGACAGGGGTTGCGGACGAGCAGTACTTC. This chain links TRBV29-1 with TRBJ2-7, with 10 bases that match TRBD1. This CDR3 region has 14 residues. Trimming removed 6 bases from V and 5 bases from J; junction bases left unmatched: 10. Germline CDR1 and CDR2: SQVTM and ANQGSEA.